This entry lists 16 T cell receptor beta chains sequenced from one sample in a study of blood T cell repertoires in COVID-19. Method: immunoSEQ multiplex PCR; TCRdb's copy keeps in-frame clones and lacks some. This sample carries under 250,000 clones, about 85% of them seen once, and the ten largest clones take around 8%. What was sequenced was peripheral blood. Receptors originate from a woman aged 80 or older with acute or convalescent COVID-19.

This clone was found once. The J gene is TRBJ2-7, the V gene TRBV6-5, with 9 nucleotides matching TRBD2. CDR1 MNHEY and CDR2 SVGAGI come from the germline V gene. The junction had 6 bases not matched to a gene; V was cut back by 6 bases and J by 6 bases. CDR3 length equals 13 residues. CDR3 region: CASRVSGGGEQYF. The DNA for the CDR3 is TGTGCCAGCAGGGTTAGCGGGGGCGGCGAGCAGTACTTC.

The chain carries TRBV5-1 and TRBJ2-1; 8 bases fit TRBD1. V dropped 0 bases and J dropped 2; count of bases not matched to a gene: 7. The CDR3 is made up of 17 amino acids. Per the germline V gene, CDR1 is SGHRS and CDR2 is YFSETQ. The CDR3 spells CASSLAGTGPPYNEQFF. The CDR3 DNA sequence: TGCGCCAGCAGCTTGGCCGGGACAGGTCCCCCCTACAATGAGCAGTTCTTC.

The genes are TRBV7-2 and TRBJ2-7; 8 bases are shared with TRBD2. The CDR3 is 14 amino acids. Germline values: CDR1 SGHTA, CDR2 FQGNSA. V trimming: 6 bases; J trimming: 2 bases; junction bases outside the gene matches: 6. This CDR3 is CASSQIAGTYEQYF. DNA of the CDR3: TGTGCCAGCAGTCAAATAGCGGGGACCTACGAGCAGTACTTC. Supplemented by reference TRBV7-2 and TRBJ2-7, the full variable domain reads GAGVSQSPSNKVTEKGKDVELRCDPISGHTALYWYRQSLGQGLEFLIYFQGNSAPDKSGLPSDRFSAERTGGSVSTLTIQRTQQEDSAVYLCASSQIAGTYEQYFGPGTRLTVT.

The rearrangement links TRBV10-3 to TRBJ2-7; D is uncertain. CDR3 length: 12 residues. CDR1 ENHRY and CDR2 SYGVKD come from the germline V gene. V was shortened by 4 bases and J by 2 bases, with 6 bases between the two germline ends. CDR3 loop: CAISAQTYEQYF. The CDR3 coding sequence is TGTGCCATCAGTGCTCAGACCTACGAGCAGTACTTC.

This clone appeared a single time. This chain links TRBV30 with TRBJ1-1, with D maybe TRBD1 (5 bases). CDR1 and CDR2 (germline): GTSNPN, SVGIG (reference sequence). The CDR3 totals 14 residues. Trimming took 2 bases from V and 3 from J, leaving 13 bases between them. The CDR3 DNA sequence: TGTGCCTGGAGTTGGGCGGGAGGGGACACTGAAGCTTTCTTT. Protein sequence: CAWSWAGGDTEAFF. Full variable domain (remainder filled in from reference TRBV30 and TRBJ1-1): SQTIHQWPATLVQPVGSPLSLECTVEGTSNPNLYWYRQAAGRGLQLLFYSVGIGQISSEVPQNLSASRPQDRQFILSSKKLLLSDSGFYLCAWSWAGGDTEAFFGQGTRLTVV.

The V call is TRBV6-6, the J call TRBJ1-5; 10 bases align to TRBD1. The ends lost 5 bases at V and 10 bases at J; junction bases unmatched: 11. Per germline, CDR1 MNHNY and CDR2 SVGAGI (reference sequence). This CDR3 is 15 amino acids long. The CDR3 protein is CASSAQDRGEAPQHF. The CDR3 DNA is TGTGCCAGCAGTGCCCAGGACAGGGGGGAGGCACCCCAGCATTTT.

The gene calls are TRBV2 and TRBJ1-2; no reliable D call. The germline V gene has CDR1 SNHLY and CDR2 FYNNEI. The length of the CDR3 is 12 residues. Trimming removed 6 bases at V and 3 bases at J, with 8 bases between. The CDR3 DNA reads as TGTGCCAGCAGGGAGGACGACTATGGCTACACCTTC. Amino acid sequence: CASREDDYGYTF. Full variable domain (missing parts from reference TRBV2 and TRBJ1-2): EPEVTQTPSHQVTQMGQEVILRCVPISNHLYFYWYRQILGQKVEFLVSFYNNEISEKSEIFDDQFSVERPDGSNFTLKIRSTKLEDSAMYFCASREDDYGYTFGSGTRLTVV.

The V gene is TRBV29-1, the J gene TRBJ1-5; no firm D call. CDR1 is SQVTM, CDR2 ANQGSEA, per germline. The CDR3 extends over 14 amino acids. Trimming cost V 4 bases and J 0 bases, with 10 bases left between them. In nucleotides, the CDR3 is TGCAGCGTTGCGGTGGTAAATAGCAATCAGCCCCAGCATTTT. This codes for CSVAVVNSNQPQHF.

The CDR3 bases are TGTGCCAGCAGTTTGATAACGACAGGGGTCTATAATTCACCCCTCCACTTT. Translating gives CASSLITTGVYNSPLHF. The V gene is TRBV28, the J gene TRBJ1-6; 8 bases map to TRBD1. The CDR3 totals 17 residues. Trimming took 3 bases from V and 3 from J; bases not matched to a gene: 7. The germline CDR1 and CDR2 sequences are MDHEN and SYDVKM.

The chain joins TRBV7-8 to TRBJ2-5; 10 nucleotides match TRBD1. Germline CDR1 SGHVS, CDR2 FQNEAQ. The CDR3 consists of 16 residues. V lost 4 bases to trimming and J lost 3 bases; unmatched junction nucleotides: 8. The CDR3 nucleotides are TGTGCCAGCAGCTCACGACAGGGGGCGAGTAAAGAGACCCAGTACTTC. It yields the protein CASSSRQGASKETQYF.

This chain joins TRBV18 and TRBJ2-3; 8 bases fit TRBD2. J lost 0 bases, V lost 5 bases, and 4 bases had no gene match. The CDR3 is 15 amino acids. From germline, CDR1 is KGHSH and CDR2 LQKENI. CDR3 coding DNA: TGTGCCAGCTCAGAGACTAGCGCAAGCACAGATACGCAGTATTTT. Its translation: CASSETSASTDTQYF.

V is TRBV30 and J is TRBJ1-4; 8 nucleotides align to TRBD1. This CDR3 is 18 amino acids long. Germline V lookup: CDR1 GTSNPN, CDR2 SVGIG (reference sequence). V gave up 2 bases and J gave up 0 bases; unmatched junction bases: 11. CDR3 bases: TGTGCCTGGAGTCCCGACAGGGGCACCCCTCCAACTAATGAAAAACTGTTTTTT. It codes for CAWSPDRGTPPTNEKLFF. The full variable domain, in which reference TRBV30 and TRBJ1-4 provide the parts outside the CDR3, is SQTIHQWPATLVQPVGSPLSLECTVEGTSNPNLYWYRQAAGRGLQLLFYSVGIGQISSEVPQNLSASRPQDRQFILSSKKLLLSDSGFYLCAWSPDRGTPPTNEKLFFGSGTQLSVL.

The chain is built from TRBV15 and TRBJ1-5, with unresolved D. Trimming left V 5 bases short and J 0 bases short, with 11 bases between. There are 15 residues in the CDR3. Germline values: CDR1 LNHNV, CDR2 YYDKDF (reference sequence). The CDR3, as DNA: TGTGCCACCAGCTGGGCCGTAGGTAGCAATCAGCCCCAGCATTTT. This codes for CATSWAVGSNQPQHF.

This clone was detected once. The chain has TRBV6-1 and TRBJ1-1, with TRBD1 identical over 9 bases. V was pared by 2 bases and J by 4 bases, with 8 bases of the junction left unmatched. The CDR3 totals 16 residues. Germline lookup yields CDR1 MNHNS and CDR2 SASEGT. The CDR3 is CASSESGGQGLTEAFF. The CDR3 DNA sequence: TGTGCCAGCAGTGAATCAGGCGGACAGGGGCTCACTGAAGCTTTCTTT.

The rearrangement uses TRBV9 and TRBJ2-1; 15 bases align to TRBD2. This CDR3 has 15 amino acids. Germline V lookup: CDR1 SGDLS, CDR2 YYNGEE. V lost 4 bases to trimming and J lost 12 bases; unmatched junction nucleotides: 8. Here the CDR3 DNA reads TGTGCCAGCAGCCCAGGACTAGCGGGAGGGCCTGGGCAGTTCTTC. Its protein product is CASSPGLAGGPGQFF.

The V and J genes are TRBV29-1 and TRBJ1-3; no clear D. Germline loops: CDR1 SQVTM, CDR2 ANQGSEA. V was cut by 7 bases and J by 0 bases, with 13 bases left in between. The CDR3 contains 14 residues. As DNA, the CDR3 is TGCAGCGCGATATTTCCTTACTCTGGAAACACCATATATTTT. Translation gives CSAIFPYSGNTIYF.